One and the same sample provided the 28 T cell receptor beta chains below, sequenced in a study of T cells in Graves' hyperthyroidism and ophthalmopathy. Amplification of TCR beta CDR3 regions was performed using RNA transcripts as template. During a first-round RT-PCR of the TCR CDR3, the HTBI primer set was used. TCRdb redid the calling of the multiplex PCR reads with MiXCR, one entry per CDR3 protein. In the table there are around 600,000 distinct CDR3 sequences, over 12% of which are singletons. The sequenced sample was blood. These receptors all come from a woman younger than 35 with Graves' ophthalmopathy.

This clonotype was observed many times. The rearrangement joins TRBV18 to TRBJ2-7; D is unresolved. Trimming took 1 base from V and 5 from J, leaving 3 bases between them. The germline CDR1 and CDR2 sequences are KGHSH and LQKENI. The CDR3 is 11 residues long. The CDR3 coding sequence is TGTGCCAGCTCACCACTGAACGAGCAGTACTTC. Translated: CASSPLNEQYF.

This clonotype was seen ten or more times. The chain combines TRBV20-1 with TRBJ2-4; D unresolved. The V gene lost 2 bases and the J gene lost 8 bases, with 13 bases spanning the gap. This CDR3 region has 13 residues. Germline V gene data show CDR1 as DFQATT and CDR2 as SNEGSKA (reference sequence). This CDR3 is CSARFTGPHIQYF. The CDR3, as DNA: TGCAGTGCTAGATTCACGGGCCCCCACATTCAGTACTTC.

The J gene is TRBJ1-2, the V gene TRBV16, with D perhaps TRBD1 (5 bases). The CDR3 consists of 14 residues. Germline values: CDR1 KGHSY, CDR2 FQNENV. Between the trimmed V and J ends, which lost 1 base and 5 bases, there was a span of 11 bases. CDR3 bases: TGTGCCAGCAGCCAATGGACACTTGTTTATGGCTACACCTTC. Its protein product is CASSQWTLVYGYTF.

V and J are TRBV20-1 and TRBJ2-1; 11 bases are a match to TRBD2. The CDR3 spans 13 residues. Germline V lookup: CDR1 DFQATT, CDR2 SNEGSKA (reference sequence). With 6 bases clipped from V and 9 bases from J, the junction kept 7 bases outside the gene matches. CDR3 nucleotides: TGCAGTGCCGTGACTAGCGGGACCGGTGAGCAGTTCTTC. This codes for CSAVTSGTGEQFF.

This clonotype was recorded many times. The chain combines TRBV12-3 or TRBV12-4 with TRBJ2-3, with 9 bases matching TRBD2. The CDR3 is 14 residues long. Losses at the gene ends were 8 bases for V and 3 bases for J; bases not matched to a gene: 6. CDR3 nucleotides: TGTGCCAGCGGTAGCGGGAGAGAGACAGATACGCAGTATTTT. This gives the protein CASGSGRETDTQYF.

This clonotype was seen more than once but under ten times. This chain joins TRBV9 and TRBJ2-1, with 10 bases matching TRBD2. With 0 bases clipped from V and 0 bases from J, the junction kept 0 bases outside the gene matches. The germline gives CDR1 SGDLS, CDR2 YYNGEE. The CDR3 extends over 16 amino acids. The CDR3: CASSVGTSGSYNEQFF. Written as DNA, the CDR3 is TGTGCCAGCAGCGTAGGGACTAGCGGCTCCTACAATGAGCAGTTCTTC.

The rearrangement joins TRBV24-1 to TRBJ2-5; D may be TRBD1 or TRBD2 (5 bases each). The CDR3 runs 14 residues. Trimming shortened V by 1 base and J by 5 bases, and 10 bases separated the two germline ends. Germline loops: CDR1 KGHDR, CDR2 SFDVKD. Here the CDR3 DNA reads TGTGCCACCAGTGATTTAGACTACAGGGAGACCCAGTACTTC. Protein product: CATSDLDYRETQYF.

The table lists this clonotype with many counts. The V and J genes are TRBV5-6 and TRBJ2-3; 8 bases align to TRBD2. CDR3 length: 15 residues. Germline V lookup: CDR1 SGHDT, CDR2 YYEEEE. Trimming cost V 1 base and J 6 bases; bases outside gene matches: 7. In DNA, the CDR3 is TGTGCCAGCAGCTTGTACGGGAGGGCCGTGGATACGCAGTATTTT. Its protein is CASSLYGRAVDTQYF.

The V and J genes are TRBV3-1 and TRBJ2-7; TRBD1 or TRBD2 may be the D gene (5 bases each). From germline, CDR1 is LGHDT and CDR2 YNNKEL (reference sequence). V lost 3 bases and J lost 3, with 12 bases in between. The CDR3 spans 14 residues. In DNA, the CDR3 is TGTGCCAGCAGCCACCAAGAGGGGCTCTACGAGCAGTACTTC. It is translated as CASSHQEGLYEQYF.

At least ten counts were recorded for this clonotype. This chain links TRBV27 with TRBJ1-2; the match to TRBD1 covers 7 bases. The trim removed 1 base at V and 2 bases at J, leaving 4 bases unmatched. From germline, CDR1 is MNHEY and CDR2 SMNVEV (reference sequence). CDR3 size: 15 residues. CDR3 in DNA: TGTGCCAGCAGTTTATACGCGGGACAGAACTATGGCTACACCTTC. Amino acids: CASSLYAGQNYGYTF.

In its sample, this clonotype was seen many times. For the CDR3, the DNA is TGTGCCAGCAGCTGGGGGACTAGCGGATTAGAGACCCAGTACTTC. Its translation is CASSWGTSGLETQYF. The J gene is TRBJ2-5, the V gene TRBV7-3, with 11 bases identical to TRBD2. Germline CDR1 SGHTA, CDR2 FQGTGA. The CDR3 sequence is 15 residues long. V was clipped by 4 bases and J by 4 bases; unmatched bases: 5. Together with reference TRBV7-3 and TRBJ2-5, the CDR3 gives the full variable domain: GAGVSQTPSNKVTEKGKYVELRCDPISGHTALYWYRQSLGQGPEFLIYFQGTGAADDSGLPNDRFFAVRPEGSVSTLKIQRTERGDSAVYLCASSWGTSGLETQYFGPGTRLLVL.

This clonotype was picked up many times. V and J are TRBV11-3 and TRBJ1-1, with D unclear. Germline-derived CDR1 and CDR2 are SGHNT and YENEEA. V lost 6 bases to trimming and J lost 11 bases, with 16 bases between them. This CDR3 is 12 amino acids long. CDR3 nucleotides: TGTGCCAGCAGTCCCCGGCGTCTATTCGCTTTCTTT. Its protein product is CASSPRRLFAFF.

This clonotype was seen repeatedly, ten times or more. This chain links TRBV28 with TRBJ2-7; tentatively, D is TRBD1 (5 bases). Germline values: CDR1 MDHEN, CDR2 SYDVKM. Trimming took 3 bases from V and 0 from J, leaving 9 bases between them. This CDR3 has 14 amino acids. CDR3 bases: TGTGCCAGCAGTTTGACAGCCTCCTCCTACGAGCAGTACTTC. Translated, it gives CASSLTASSYEQYF.

This clonotype turned up a few times. The rearrangement links TRBV7-6 to TRBJ1-2; 8 bases align to TRBD1. The junction had 6 bases not matched to a gene; V was cut back by 5 bases and J by 4 bases. The CDR3 runs 14 residues. Germline CDR1 reads SGHVS; CDR2 reads FNYEAQ. The CDR3 reads CASSPPGGAYGYTF. For the CDR3, the DNA is TGTGCCAGCAGCCCCCCAGGGGGCGCCTATGGCTACACCTTC.

This clonotype was seen a few times. The CDR3, as DNA: TGCGCCAGCAGCCAAGGGGGGACAGGGGGCTCGGGCAATCAGCCCCAGCATTTT. Translated: CASSQGGTGGSGNQPQHF. This chain connects TRBV4-1 to TRBJ1-5, with TRBD1 matching 12 bases. The germline gives CDR1 MGHRA, CDR2 YSYEKL. This CDR3 comprises 18 residues. V shed 1 base and J 2 bases; nucleotides not matched to a gene: 6.

In this sample, this clonotype turned up many times. The genes are TRBV30 and TRBJ2-4, with 7 bases that match TRBD1. CDR1 GTSNPN and CDR2 SVGIG come from the germline V gene (reference sequence). V lost 4 bases and J lost 7; bases outside the gene matches: 10. This CDR3 has 14 amino acids. This CDR3 is CAWNLNRGGNIQYF. The CDR3 nucleotides are TGTGCCTGGAATTTGAACAGGGGTGGGAACATTCAGTACTTC.

The chain couples TRBV7-9 to TRBJ1-4, with a weak D call TRBD1 (6 bases). From germline, CDR1 is SEHNR and CDR2 FQNEAQ (reference sequence). Between the trimmed V and J ends, which lost 2 bases and 6 bases, there was a span of 22 bases. The CDR3 totals 18 residues. CDR3 coding DNA: TGTGCCAGCAGCTTAAACCTCGTTGGGGGGGGCATTGATGAAAAACTGTTTTTT. This sequence encodes CASSLNLVGGGIDEKLFF.

This clonotype was found a few times. The genes are TRBV4-2 and TRBJ2-7, with 7 bases lining up with TRBD1. CDR3 length: 15 amino acids. From germline, CDR1 is LGHNA and CDR2 YNFKEQ. V was clipped by 1 base and J by 4 bases; unmatched bases: 7. The CDR3 is CASSQGVGTEYEQYF. CDR3 in DNA: TGTGCCAGCAGCCAAGGCGTAGGGACAGAATACGAGCAGTACTTC.

There are many counts of this clonotype. The V gene is TRBV27, the J gene TRBJ1-2; D remains unclear. The CDR3 consists of 14 residues. The V gene's germline CDR1 is MNHEY and CDR2 SMNVEV (reference sequence). The V end lost 5 bases, the J end lost 3 bases, and 13 bases lay between the germline ends. The CDR3 DNA reads TGTGCCAGCAGTATTTCCGGGCTTCACTATGGCTACACCTTC. The encoded protein is CASSISGLHYGYTF.

This clonotype was seen only a few times. The chain recombines TRBV7-9 with TRBJ2-6; possibly TRBD1 for D (5 bases). Germline assignment: CDR1 SEHNR and CDR2 FQNEAQ (reference sequence). The CDR3 consists of 19 residues. V was clipped by 10 bases and J by 1 base, with 26 bases between them. The DNA for the CDR3 is TGTGCCACCCTGGGGCCGCGACACCAAACCAAATCTGGGGCCAACGTCCTGACTTTC. As protein: CATLGPRHQTKSGANVLTF.

This clonotype was counted many times. V gene TRBV9 combines with J gene TRBJ2-7; 7 bases align to TRBD1. Germline values: CDR1 SGDLS, CDR2 YYNGEE. The CDR3 spans 15 residues. V dropped 2 bases and J dropped 2; count of bases not matched to a gene: 7. The CDR3 sequence: CASSVTGTEAYEQYF. The CDR3 bases are TGTGCCAGCAGCGTCACCGGGACAGAAGCCTACGAGCAGTACTTC.

This clonotype was observed many times. V usage is TRBV30 and J usage is TRBJ1-4, with 11 bases aligning to TRBD1. J was trimmed by 10 bases and V by 3 bases; bases with no gene match: 10. This CDR3 spans 15 amino acids. Germline V gives CDR1 GTSNPN, CDR2 SVGIG (reference sequence). The CDR3 protein is CAWRPPDRGHGKLFF. The DNA of the CDR3 is TGTGCCTGGAGACCCCCGGACAGGGGGCACGGAAAACTGTTTTTT. Using reference TRBV30 and TRBJ1-4 for the parts outside the CDR3, the full variable domain is SQTIHQWPATLVQPVGSPLSLECTVEGTSNPNLYWYRQAAGRGLQLLFYSVGIGQISSEVPQNLSASRPQDRQFILSSKKLLLSDSGFYLCAWRPPDRGHGKLFFGSGTQLSVL.

This clonotype occurred many times. The chain employs TRBV24-1 and TRBJ2-5; D might be TRBD1 (6 bases). The CDR3 is made up of 15 amino acids. Trimming removed 0 bases from V and 3 bases from J, with 10 bases in between. Germline CDR1 reads KGHDR; CDR2 reads SFDVKD. CDR3 loop: CATSDLSGTKETQYF. The CDR3 nucleotides are TGTGCCACCAGTGATTTGTCCGGGACAAAAGAGACCCAGTACTTC.

About this clonotype: A read error may produce the germline difference seen at one junction end. The J gene is TRBJ2-7, the V gene TRBV20-1; TRBD1 matches at 7 bases. The germline gives CDR1 DFQATT, CDR2 SNEGSKA (reference sequence). The CDR3 has 13 residues. The CDR3 DNA is TGCAGTGCTATACAGGGGAACTCCTACGAGCAGTACTTT. Amino acid sequence: CSAIQGNSYEQYF.

In this sample, this clonotype turned up many times. The chain links TRBV20-1 to TRBJ1-2; 12 bases agree with TRBD1. J gave up 4 bases and V 2 bases, and 5 bases lay outside the gene matches. There are 15 residues in the CDR3. Germline lookup yields CDR1 DFQATT and CDR2 SNEGSKA (reference sequence). CDR3 bases: TGCAGTGCTAGACCGGGACAGGGGGCCGTCTATGGCTACACCTTC. The encoded protein is CSARPGQGAVYGYTF.

This clonotype was found a few times. The J gene is TRBJ2-2, the V gene TRBV9, with 9 bases identical to TRBD1. The CDR3 covers 15 residues. Trimming removed 3 bases from V and 5 bases from J; junction bases left unmatched: 5. From germline, CDR1 is SGDLS and CDR2 YYNGEE. The CDR3 sequence: CASSAGTGLTGELFF. The CDR3 DNA follows: TGTGCCAGCAGCGCCGGGACAGGGCTGACCGGGGAGCTGTTTTTT.

This clonotype was detected ten times or more. This sequence joins TRBV20-1 and TRBJ1-2; D is undetermined. V lost 1 base and J 3 bases, leaving 15 bases between the germline ends. Per the germline V gene, CDR1 is DFQATT and CDR2 is SNEGSKA (reference sequence). The CDR3 runs 15 residues. In nucleotides, the CDR3 is TGCAGTGCTAGAGCAGTACCCCTTGCTGACTATGGCTACACCTTC. It encodes CSARAVPLADYGYTF.

The table lists this clonotype with many counts. This chain uses TRBV6-2 or TRBV6-3 with TRBJ1-4; 7 nucleotides match TRBD1. This CDR3 has 15 amino acids. Germline lookup yields CDR1 MNHEY and CDR2 SVGEGT. Trimming removed 0 bases from V and 6 bases from J; junction bases left unmatched: 4. The CDR3, as DNA: TGTGCCAGCAGTTACTCCGGGACAGCTGATGAAAAACTGTTTTTT. Encoded protein: CASSYSGTADEKLFF.